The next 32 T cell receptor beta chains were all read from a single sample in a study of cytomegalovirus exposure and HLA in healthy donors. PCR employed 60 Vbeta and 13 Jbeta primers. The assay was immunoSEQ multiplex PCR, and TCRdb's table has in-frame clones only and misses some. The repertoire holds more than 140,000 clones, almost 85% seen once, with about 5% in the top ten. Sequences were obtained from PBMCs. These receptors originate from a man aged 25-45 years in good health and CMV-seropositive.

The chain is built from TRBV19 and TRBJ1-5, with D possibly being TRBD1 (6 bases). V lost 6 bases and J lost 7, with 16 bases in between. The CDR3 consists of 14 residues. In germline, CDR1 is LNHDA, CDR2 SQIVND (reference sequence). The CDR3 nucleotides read TGTGCCAGTAGAAACAGGGACGTTATCCAGCCCCAGCATTTT. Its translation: CASRNRDVIQPQHF.

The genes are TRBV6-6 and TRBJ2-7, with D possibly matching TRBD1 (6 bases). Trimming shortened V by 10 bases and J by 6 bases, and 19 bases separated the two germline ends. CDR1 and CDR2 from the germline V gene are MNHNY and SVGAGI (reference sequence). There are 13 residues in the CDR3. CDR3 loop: CATSGQKTTEQYF. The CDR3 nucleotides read TGTGCCACGTCTGGACAGAAAACGACCGAGCAGTACTTC.

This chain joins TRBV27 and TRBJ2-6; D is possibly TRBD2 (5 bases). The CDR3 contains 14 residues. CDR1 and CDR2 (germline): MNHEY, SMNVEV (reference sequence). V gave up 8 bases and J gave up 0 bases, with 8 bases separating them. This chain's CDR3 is CASRDHSGANVLTF. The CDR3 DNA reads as TGTGCCAGCCGGGATCACTCTGGGGCCAACGTCCTGACTTTC.

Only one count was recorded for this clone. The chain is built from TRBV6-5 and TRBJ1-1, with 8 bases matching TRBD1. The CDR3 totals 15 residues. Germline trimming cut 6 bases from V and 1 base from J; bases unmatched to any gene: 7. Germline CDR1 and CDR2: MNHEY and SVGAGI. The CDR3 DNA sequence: TGTGCCAGCAGCCAAGGGGGGACAGGGAACACTGAAGCTTTCTTT. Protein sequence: CASSQGGTGNTEAFF.

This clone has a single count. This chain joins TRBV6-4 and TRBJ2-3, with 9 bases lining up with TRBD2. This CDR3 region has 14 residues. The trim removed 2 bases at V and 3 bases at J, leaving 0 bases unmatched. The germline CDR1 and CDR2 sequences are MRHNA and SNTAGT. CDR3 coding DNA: TGTGCCAGCAGTGACACTAGCGGGACAGATACGCAGTATTTT. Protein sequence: CASSDTSGTDTQYF.

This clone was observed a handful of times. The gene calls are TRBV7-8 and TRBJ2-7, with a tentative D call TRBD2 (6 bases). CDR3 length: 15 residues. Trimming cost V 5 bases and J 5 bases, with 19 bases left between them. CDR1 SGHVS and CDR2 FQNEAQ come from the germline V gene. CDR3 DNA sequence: TGTGCCAGCAGCCGAGAGCGGGTCGGGGTCGACGAGCAGTACTTC. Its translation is CASSRERVGVDEQYF.

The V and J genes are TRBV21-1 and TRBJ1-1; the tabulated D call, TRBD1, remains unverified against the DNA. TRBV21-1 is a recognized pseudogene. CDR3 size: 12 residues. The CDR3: CASEGVRSEAFF. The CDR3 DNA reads TGTGCCAGCGAGGGGGTTAGATCTGAAGCTTTCTTT.

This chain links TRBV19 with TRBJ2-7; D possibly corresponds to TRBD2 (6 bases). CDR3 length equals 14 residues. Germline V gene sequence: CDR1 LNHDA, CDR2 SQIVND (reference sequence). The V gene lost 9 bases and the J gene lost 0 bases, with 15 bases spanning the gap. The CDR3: CASSRSGSSYEQYF. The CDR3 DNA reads TGTGCCAGCTCTCGTAGCGGCAGCTCCTACGAGCAGTACTTC.

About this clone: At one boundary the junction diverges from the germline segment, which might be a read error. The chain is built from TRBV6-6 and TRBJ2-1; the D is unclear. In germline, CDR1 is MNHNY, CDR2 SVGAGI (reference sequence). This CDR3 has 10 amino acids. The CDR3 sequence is CASSADTAVF. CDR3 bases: TGTGCCAGCAGCGCCGATACGGCGGTCTTC.

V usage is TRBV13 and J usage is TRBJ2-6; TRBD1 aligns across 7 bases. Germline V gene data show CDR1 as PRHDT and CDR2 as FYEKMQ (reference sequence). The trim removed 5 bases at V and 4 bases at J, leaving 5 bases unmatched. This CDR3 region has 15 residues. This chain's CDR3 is CASSRGGSGANVLTF. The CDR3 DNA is TGTGCCAGCAGCCGAGGGGGCTCCGGGGCCAACGTCCTGACTTTC.

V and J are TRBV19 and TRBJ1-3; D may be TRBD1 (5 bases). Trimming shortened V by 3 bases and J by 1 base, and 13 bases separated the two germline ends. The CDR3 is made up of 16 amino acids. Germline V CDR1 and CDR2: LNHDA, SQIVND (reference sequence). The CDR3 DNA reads TGTGCCAGTAGTATCCCCGGGGGTACTTCTGGAAACACCATATATTTT. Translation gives CASSIPGGTSGNTIYF.

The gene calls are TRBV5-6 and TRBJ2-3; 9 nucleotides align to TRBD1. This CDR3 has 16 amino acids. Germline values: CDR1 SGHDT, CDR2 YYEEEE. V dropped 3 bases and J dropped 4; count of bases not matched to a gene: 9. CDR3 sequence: CASSYGTGSSADTQYF. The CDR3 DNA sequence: TGTGCCAGCAGCTACGGGACAGGGAGTTCCGCAGATACGCAGTATTTT.

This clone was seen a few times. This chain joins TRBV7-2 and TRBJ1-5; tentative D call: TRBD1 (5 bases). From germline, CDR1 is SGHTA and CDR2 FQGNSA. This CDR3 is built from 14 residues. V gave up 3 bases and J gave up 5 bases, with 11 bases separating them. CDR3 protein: CASSFGAGDQPQHF. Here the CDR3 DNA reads TGTGCCAGCAGCTTTGGGGCTGGCGATCAGCCCCAGCATTTT.

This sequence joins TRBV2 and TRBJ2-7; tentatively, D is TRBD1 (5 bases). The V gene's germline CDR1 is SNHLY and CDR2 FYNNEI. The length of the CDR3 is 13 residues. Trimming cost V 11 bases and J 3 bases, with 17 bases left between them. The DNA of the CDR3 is TGTGCCGGATCTAGGACACCCGACTACGAGCAGTACTTC. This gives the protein CAGSRTPDYEQYF.

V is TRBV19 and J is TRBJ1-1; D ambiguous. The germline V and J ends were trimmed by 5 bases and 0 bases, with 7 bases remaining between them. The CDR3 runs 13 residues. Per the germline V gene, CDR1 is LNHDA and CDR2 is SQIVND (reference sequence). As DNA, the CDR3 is TGTGCCAGTAGTGACAATATGAACACTGAAGCTTTCTTT. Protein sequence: CASSDNMNTEAFF.

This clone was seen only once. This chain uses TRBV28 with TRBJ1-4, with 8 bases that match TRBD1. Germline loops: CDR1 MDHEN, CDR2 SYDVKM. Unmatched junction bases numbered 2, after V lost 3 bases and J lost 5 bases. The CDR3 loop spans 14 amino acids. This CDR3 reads CASSLDRVNEKLFF. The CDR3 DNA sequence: TGTGCCAGCAGTTTGGACAGGGTAAATGAAAAACTGTTTTTT.

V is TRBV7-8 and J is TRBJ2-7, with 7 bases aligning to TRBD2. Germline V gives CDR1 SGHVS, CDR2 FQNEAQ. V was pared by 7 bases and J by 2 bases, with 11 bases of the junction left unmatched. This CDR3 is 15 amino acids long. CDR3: CASTESGGPPYEQYF. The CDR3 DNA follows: TGTGCCAGCACCGAGTCGGGGGGACCACCCTACGAGCAGTACTTC.

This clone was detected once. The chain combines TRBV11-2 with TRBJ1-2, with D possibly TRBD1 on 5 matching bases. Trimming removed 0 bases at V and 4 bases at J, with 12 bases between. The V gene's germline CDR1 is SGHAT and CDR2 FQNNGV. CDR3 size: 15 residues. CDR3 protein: CASSLDLGRPYGYTF. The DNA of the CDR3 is TGTGCCAGCAGCTTAGATTTGGGGCGCCCCTATGGCTACACCTTC.

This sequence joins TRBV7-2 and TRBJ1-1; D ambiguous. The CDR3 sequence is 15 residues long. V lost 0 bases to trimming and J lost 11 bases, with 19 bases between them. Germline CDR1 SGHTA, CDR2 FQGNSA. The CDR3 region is CASSLAISTPSWAFF. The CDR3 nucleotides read TGTGCCAGCAGCTTAGCAATAAGTACTCCTTCCTGGGCTTTCTTT.

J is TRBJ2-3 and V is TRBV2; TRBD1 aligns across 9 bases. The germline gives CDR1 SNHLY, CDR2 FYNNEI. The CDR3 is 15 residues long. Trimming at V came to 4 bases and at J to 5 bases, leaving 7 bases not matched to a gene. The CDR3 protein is CASSGRDREEDTQYF. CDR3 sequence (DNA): TGTGCCAGCAGTGGCCGGGACAGGGAGGAAGATACGCAGTATTTT.

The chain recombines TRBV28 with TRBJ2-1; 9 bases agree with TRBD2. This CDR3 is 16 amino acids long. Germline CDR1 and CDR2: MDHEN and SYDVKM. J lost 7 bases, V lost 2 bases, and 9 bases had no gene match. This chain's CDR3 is CASSLRLAGLKNEQFF. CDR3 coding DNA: TGTGCCAGCAGTTTACGTCTAGCGGGGTTGAAAAATGAGCAGTTCTTC. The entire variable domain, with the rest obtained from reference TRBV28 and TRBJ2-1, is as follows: DVKVTQSSRYLVKRTGEKVFLECVQDMDHENMFWYRQDPGLGLRLIYFSYDVKMKEKGDIPEGYSVSREKKERFSLILESASTNQTSMYLCASSLRLAGLKNEQFFGPGTRLTVL.

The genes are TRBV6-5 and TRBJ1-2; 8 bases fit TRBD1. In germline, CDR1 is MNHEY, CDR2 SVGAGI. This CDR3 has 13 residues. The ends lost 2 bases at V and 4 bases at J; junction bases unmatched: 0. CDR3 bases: TGTGCCAGCAGTTACGACAGGGGCTATGGCTACACCTTC. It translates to CASSYDRGYGYTF.

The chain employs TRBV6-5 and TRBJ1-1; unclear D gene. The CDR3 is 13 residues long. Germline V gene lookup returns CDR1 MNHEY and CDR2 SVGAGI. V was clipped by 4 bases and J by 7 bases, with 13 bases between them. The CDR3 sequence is CASSSTRGDEAFF. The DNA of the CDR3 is TGTGCCAGCAGTTCAACACGCGGGGATGAAGCTTTCTTT.

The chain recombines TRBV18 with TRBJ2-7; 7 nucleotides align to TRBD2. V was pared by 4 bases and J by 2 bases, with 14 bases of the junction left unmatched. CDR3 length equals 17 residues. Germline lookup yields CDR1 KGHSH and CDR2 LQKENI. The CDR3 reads CASSQWAAGLAAYEQYF. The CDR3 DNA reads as TGTGCCAGCTCACAGTGGGCTGCCGGCCTAGCGGCCTACGAGCAGTACTTC. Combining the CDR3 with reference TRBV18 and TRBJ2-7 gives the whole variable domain NAGVMQNPRHLVRRRGQEARLRCSPMKGHSHVYWYRQLPEEGLKFMVYLQKENIIDESGMPKERFSAEFPKEGPSILRIQQVVRGDSAAYFCASSQWAAGLAAYEQYFGPGTRLTVT.

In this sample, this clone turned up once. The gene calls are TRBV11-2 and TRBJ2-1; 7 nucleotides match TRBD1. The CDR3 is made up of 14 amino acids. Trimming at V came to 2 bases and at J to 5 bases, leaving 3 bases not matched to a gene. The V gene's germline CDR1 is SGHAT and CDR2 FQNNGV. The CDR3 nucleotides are TGTGCCAGCAGCTTAAGGACAGGTAACAATGAGCAGTTCTTC. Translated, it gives CASSLRTGNNEQFF. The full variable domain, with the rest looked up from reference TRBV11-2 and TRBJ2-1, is EAGVAQSPRYKIIEKRQSVAFWCNPISGHATLYWYQQILGQGPKLLIQFQNNGVVDDSQLPKDRFSAERLKGVDSTLKIQPAKLEDSAVYLCASSLRTGNNEQFFGPGTRLTVL.

CDR3: CASSLAGVSYNEQFF. CDR3 coding DNA: TGTGCCAGCAGCTTAGCGGGAGTCTCCTACAATGAGCAGTTCTTC. The chain links TRBV7-2 to TRBJ2-1; D perhaps matches TRBD2 (5 bases). With 0 bases removed from V and 0 bases from J, the gap between germline ends came to 6 bases. Germline CDR1 and CDR2: SGHTA and FQGNSA. This CDR3 has 15 residues.

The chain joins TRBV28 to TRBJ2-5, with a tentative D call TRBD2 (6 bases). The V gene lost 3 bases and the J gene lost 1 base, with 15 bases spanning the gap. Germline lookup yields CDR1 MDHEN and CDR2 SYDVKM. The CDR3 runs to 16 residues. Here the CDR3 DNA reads TGTGCCAGCAGTTTTTTTTCGGGGGTCCCCCAAGAGACCCAGTACTTC. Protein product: CASSFFSGVPQETQYF.

The CDR3, as DNA: TGCGCCAGCAGCCACGGACAGGGGATGGCCACAGATACGCAGTATTTT. Amino acid sequence: CASSHGQGMATDTQYF. This rearrangement joins TRBV4-1 to TRBJ2-3; TRBD1 agrees at 9 bases. Germline V gene lookup returns CDR1 MGHRA and CDR2 YSYEKL. This CDR3 is built from 16 residues. V dropped 3 bases and J dropped 2; count of bases not matched to a gene: 6.

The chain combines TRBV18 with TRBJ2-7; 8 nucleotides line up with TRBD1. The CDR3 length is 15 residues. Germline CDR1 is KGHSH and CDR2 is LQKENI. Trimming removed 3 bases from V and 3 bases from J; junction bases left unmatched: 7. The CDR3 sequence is CASSPVRQGNYEQYF. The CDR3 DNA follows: TGTGCCAGCTCACCGGTGCGACAGGGGAACTACGAGCAGTACTTC.

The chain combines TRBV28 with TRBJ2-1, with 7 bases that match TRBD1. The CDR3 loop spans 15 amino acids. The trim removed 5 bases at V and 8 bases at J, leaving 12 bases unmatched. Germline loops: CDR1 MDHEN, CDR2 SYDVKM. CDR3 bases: TGTGCCAGCAGTACCACAGGGGTCTCGGAATATGAGCAGTTCTTC. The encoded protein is CASSTTGVSEYEQFF. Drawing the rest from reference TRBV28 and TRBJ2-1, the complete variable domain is DVKVTQSSRYLVKRTGEKVFLECVQDMDHENMFWYRQDPGLGLRLIYFSYDVKMKEKGDIPEGYSVSREKKERFSLILESASTNQTSMYLCASSTTGVSEYEQFFGPGTRLTVL.

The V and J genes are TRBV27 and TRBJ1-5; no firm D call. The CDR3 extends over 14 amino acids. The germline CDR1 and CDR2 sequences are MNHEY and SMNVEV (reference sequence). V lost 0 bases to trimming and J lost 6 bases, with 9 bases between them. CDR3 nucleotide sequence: TGTGCCAGCAGTTTATCGAGGGTAGGTCAGCCCCAGCATTTT. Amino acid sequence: CASSLSRVGQPQHF.

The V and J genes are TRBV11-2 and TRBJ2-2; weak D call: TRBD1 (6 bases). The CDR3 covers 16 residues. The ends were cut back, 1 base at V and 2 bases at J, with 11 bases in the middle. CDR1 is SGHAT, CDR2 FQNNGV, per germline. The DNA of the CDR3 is TGTGCCAGCAGCTTAGCGGCAGGGGCCAACACCGGGGAGCTGTTTTTT. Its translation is CASSLAAGANTGELFF.